These 23 T cell receptor beta chains originate from one sample sequenced in a study of PD-1 blockade in classical Hodgkin lymphoma. Produced via immunoSEQ multiplex PCR; TCRdb's table is partial and in-frame only. The table shows about 26,000 clones, with around 70% occurring only once. All patients relapsed after autologous stem cell transplantation, and brentuximab vedotin exposure varied. The material was peripheral blood mononuclear cells (PBMCs), obtained before the second cycle of nivolumab. The source is a human donor with classical Hodgkin lymphoma.

The chain is built from TRBV10-3 and TRBJ2-5; TRBD1 matches 8 bases. The V gene end was trimmed by 10 bases and the J gene end by 0 bases; junction bases not matched to a gene: 10. CDR1 ENHRY and CDR2 SYGVKD come from the germline V gene. The CDR3 covers 15 residues. CDR3 in amino acids: CATSQQGAYQETQYF. DNA of the CDR3: TGTGCCACCTCCCAGCAGGGGGCGTACCAAGAGACCCAGTACTTC.

V is TRBV4-3 and J is TRBJ2-3, with 9 bases lining up with TRBD2. This CDR3 is built from 20 residues. V lost 1 base, J lost 0 bases, and 14 bases stayed unmatched. Germline CDR1 LGHNA, CDR2 YSLEER. CDR3 coding DNA: TGCGCCAGCAGCCAAGGGTATAGCGGGGGCCACGGGGGTAGCACAGATACGCAGTATTTT. This encodes CASSQGYSGGHGGSTDTQYF.

The V gene is TRBV7-6, the J gene TRBJ2-7; TRBD1 is a possible D gene (6 bases). V lost 5 bases and J lost 3, with 14 bases in between. Germline loops: CDR1 SGHVS, CDR2 FNYEAQ. The CDR3 has 14 residues. For the CDR3, the DNA is TGTGCCAGCAGCCTCCAACAGGGTCACTACGAGCAGTACTTC. Encoded protein: CASSLQQGHYEQYF.

The J gene is TRBJ2-1, the V gene TRBV7-3, with D unresolved. Germline-derived CDR1 and CDR2 are SGHTA and FQGTGA. The CDR3 covers 12 residues. With 5 bases removed from V and 5 bases from J, the gap between germline ends came to 7 bases. CDR3: CASSNRDNEQFF. CDR3 nucleotides: TGTGCCAGCAGCAACCGGGACAATGAGCAGTTCTTC.

The rearrangement links TRBV6-5 to TRBJ1-5; unclear D gene. Trimming took off 6 bases at V and 1 base at J, with 10 bases between the two ends. Germline assignment: CDR1 MNHEY and CDR2 SVGAGI. The CDR3 spans 14 residues. CDR3 nucleotide sequence: TGTGCCAGCAGCCCCGGGCGGAGCAATCAGCCCCAGCATTTT. Residues: CASSPGRSNQPQHF.

The J gene is TRBJ2-5, the V gene TRBV6-5; tentatively, D is TRBD1 (6 bases). The CDR3 contains 13 residues. From germline, CDR1 is MNHEY and CDR2 SVGAGI. Trimming removed 4 bases at V and 5 bases at J, with 11 bases between. CDR3 DNA sequence: TGTGCCAGCAGTTCAGGGGTTCACGAGACCCAGTACTTC. It encodes CASSSGVHETQYF.

This clone has a count of ten or more. The CDR3 region is CASSFFSGDTGELFF. CDR3 coding DNA: TGTGCCAGCAGTTTTTTTTCGGGTGACACCGGGGAGCTGTTTTTT. The rearrangement joins TRBV28 to TRBJ2-2; D is ambiguous. The germline gives CDR1 MDHEN, CDR2 SYDVKM. Trimming took 3 bases from V and 3 from J, leaving 11 bases between them. The length of the CDR3 is 15 residues.

The rearrangement uses TRBV10-3 and TRBJ2-7, with 9 positions matching TRBD1. Germline CDR1 and CDR2: ENHRY and SYGVKD. The CDR3 contains 14 residues. The trim removed 10 bases at V and 2 bases at J, leaving 9 bases unmatched. CDR3 sequence: CATHPGTGTYEQYF. In DNA form, the CDR3 reads TGTGCCACGCATCCCGGGACAGGGACCTACGAGCAGTACTTC.

V gene TRBV30 combines with J gene TRBJ2-2; no clear D gene. Germline CDR1 reads GTSNPN; CDR2 reads SVGIG (reference sequence). The CDR3 loop spans 12 amino acids. V was trimmed by 1 base and J by 8 bases, leaving 8 bases between them. CDR3 in amino acids: CAWSGDLGELFF. CDR3 in DNA: TGTGCCTGGAGTGGGGATCTAGGGGAGCTGTTTTTT.

V gene TRBV7-2 combines with J gene TRBJ1-4; TRBD1 matches at 9 bases. Germline V CDR1 and CDR2: SGHTA, FQGNSA. Unmatched junction bases numbered 8, after V lost 2 bases and J lost 7 bases. CDR3 length: 16 amino acids. The CDR3 region has the DNA TGTGCCAGCAGCTTACTTCACACAGGGGGCCGTGAAAAACTGTTTTTT. It codes for CASSLLHTGGREKLFF.

This clone has more than one count but fewer than ten. The CDR3 spells CASSLEGGQGEIATNEKLFF. The CDR3 bases are TGTGCCAGCAGCTTAGAGGGTGGACAGGGGGAAATTGCAACTAATGAAAAACTGTTTTTT. The rearrangement links TRBV11-3 to TRBJ1-4, with TRBD1 matching 10 bases. The V segment lost 0 bases and the J segment 0 bases; nucleotides outside the gene matches: 10. This CDR3 spans 20 amino acids. Germline loops: CDR1 SGHNT, CDR2 YENEEA.

J is TRBJ2-5 and V is TRBV7-2; the match to TRBD1 covers 7 bases. Trimming removed 4 bases from V and 0 bases from J; junction bases left unmatched: 5. The CDR3 has 15 residues. Germline V gene lookup returns CDR1 SGHTA and CDR2 FQGNSA. Here the CDR3 DNA reads TGTGCCAGCAGCTCGTACAGGGGTTACCAAGAGACCCAGTACTTC. This encodes CASSSYRGYQETQYF.

The chain is built from TRBV9 and TRBJ1-2; D is perhaps TRBD1 (6 bases). Per germline, CDR1 SGDLS and CDR2 YYNGEE. The germline V and J ends were trimmed by 4 bases and 7 bases, with 8 bases remaining between them. This CDR3 has 11 residues. The CDR3 spells CASSTGFGYTF. The CDR3 bases are TGTGCCAGCAGCACAGGGTTTGGCTACACCTTC.

The J gene is TRBJ1-2, the V gene TRBV28, with 9 positions matching TRBD1. With V trimmed by 5 bases and J by 7 bases, 11 bases remained unmatched. The CDR3 is 15 amino acids. Per germline, CDR1 MDHEN and CDR2 SYDVKM. As DNA, the CDR3 is TGTGCCAGCAGTCTCCAATGGACAGGGGTTGCTGGCTACACCTTC. It encodes CASSLQWTGVAGYTF.

By share, this clone ranks as medium-sized. J is TRBJ2-7 and V is TRBV2; D not certain. This CDR3 is 13 amino acids long. Germline V gene data show CDR1 as SNHLY and CDR2 as FYNNEI. The V end was cut by 8 bases, the J end by 5 bases, with 16 bases between. CDR3 nucleotide sequence: TGTGCCAGCGGACCCCAAGGTGCCCACGAGCAGTACTTC. As protein: CASGPQGAHEQYF.

The J gene is TRBJ1-6, the V gene TRBV7-9; 7 bases are shared with TRBD1. Germline assignment: CDR1 SEHNR and CDR2 FQNEAQ (reference sequence). The trim removed 1 base at V and 7 bases at J, leaving 10 bases unmatched. The CDR3 is 17 amino acids. CDR3 region: CASSLGGTASINSPLHF. The CDR3 nucleotides read TGTGCCAGCAGCTTAGGAGGGACAGCCTCGATCAATTCACCCCTCCACTTT.

The chain links TRBV6-1 to TRBJ1-1; D perhaps matches TRBD1 (6 bases). The CDR3 runs 11 residues. CDR1 is MNHNS, CDR2 SASEGT, per germline. Trimming cost V 6 bases and J 8 bases, with 10 bases left between them. The chain's CDR3 is CASRGAGEAFF. CDR3 nucleotide sequence: TGTGCCAGCAGGGGGGCCGGCGAAGCTTTCTTT.

In its sample, this clone was seen a few times. The chain joins TRBV5-1 to TRBJ2-3; D is perhaps TRBD1 (5 bases). Germline assignment: CDR1 SGHRS and CDR2 YFSETQ. The CDR3 contains 15 residues. Trimming removed 1 base from V and 0 bases from J, with 9 bases in between. Here the CDR3 reads CASSLQGSSTDTQYF. The CDR3 DNA reads as TGCGCCAGCAGCTTGCAGGGCAGTAGCACAGATACGCAGTATTTT.

CDR3 DNA: TGTGCCAGCAGCTTGCCGTCCAGACACAATGAGCAGTTCTTC. Translated, it gives CASSLPSRHNEQFF. V and J are TRBV7-2 and TRBJ2-1; unclear D gene. The CDR3 spans 14 residues. In germline, CDR1 is SGHTA, CDR2 FQGNSA. V was pared by 3 bases and J by 5 bases, with 11 bases between.

The V gene is TRBV9, the J gene TRBJ1-5; perhaps TRBD1 as D (5 bases). The CDR3 extends over 13 amino acids. The V end lost 7 bases, the J end lost 4 bases, and 12 bases lay between the germline ends. Germline values: CDR1 SGDLS, CDR2 YYNGEE. CDR3 nucleotide sequence: TGTGCCAGCCTGGGGGGAGCTAATCAGCCCCAGCATTTT. Residues: CASLGGANQPQHF.

The chain uses TRBV10-3 and TRBJ1-4; D unresolved. Per germline, CDR1 ENHRY and CDR2 SYGVKD. CDR3 length: 14 amino acids. The ends were cut back, 6 bases at V and 4 bases at J, with 12 bases in the middle. This CDR3 is CAISHRARNEKLFF. CDR3 DNA: TGTGCCATCAGCCACCGGGCCCGTAATGAAAAACTGTTTTTT.

The V gene is TRBV28, the J gene TRBJ2-7; no firm D call. This CDR3 has 14 amino acids. The germline V and J ends were trimmed by 3 bases and 0 bases, with 9 bases remaining between them. CDR1 MDHEN and CDR2 SYDVKM come from the germline V gene. CDR3 residues: CASSFPSHSYEQYF. DNA for the CDR3: TGTGCCAGCAGTTTCCCCTCTCACTCCTACGAGCAGTACTTC.

The chain joins TRBV5-1 to TRBJ2-5, with 8 bases that match TRBD1. The CDR3 is 15 amino acids. V was clipped by 0 bases and J by 2 bases; unmatched bases: 3. Germline V lookup: CDR1 SGHRS, CDR2 YFSETQ. CDR3: CASSLARQGQETQYF. In DNA, the CDR3 is TGCGCCAGCAGCTTGGCTCGACAGGGGCAAGAGACCCAGTACTTC.